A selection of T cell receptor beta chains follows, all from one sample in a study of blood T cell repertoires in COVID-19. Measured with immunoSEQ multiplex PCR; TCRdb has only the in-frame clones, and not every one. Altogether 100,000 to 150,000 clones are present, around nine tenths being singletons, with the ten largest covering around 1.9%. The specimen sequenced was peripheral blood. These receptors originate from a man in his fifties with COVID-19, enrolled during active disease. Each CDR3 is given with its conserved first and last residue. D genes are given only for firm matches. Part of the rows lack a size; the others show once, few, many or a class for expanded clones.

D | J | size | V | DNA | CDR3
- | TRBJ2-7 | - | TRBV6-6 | TGTGCCAGCAGTTACGGGCCACAAAGGTCCAACGAGCAGTACTTC | CASSYGPQRSNEQYF
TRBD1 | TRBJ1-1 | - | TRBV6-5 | TGTGCCAGCGGTCGGGCCGGGACAGGGGATACTGAAGCTTTCTTT | CASGRAGTGDTEAFF
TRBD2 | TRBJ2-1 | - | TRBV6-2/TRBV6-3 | TGTGCCAGCAGTTACCCGCCGGGACTAGGATTATACAATGAGCAGTTCTTC | CASSYPPGLGLYNEQFF
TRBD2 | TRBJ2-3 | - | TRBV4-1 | TGCGCCAGCAGCCTGTTGACTAGCGGGAGCTCCGGTACGCAGTATTTT | CASSLLTSGSSGTQYF
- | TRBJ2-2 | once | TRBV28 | TGTGCCAGCAGCCACGACAGCGTGAACACCGGGGAGCTGTTTTTT | CASSHDSVNTGELFF
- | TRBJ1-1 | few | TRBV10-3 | TGTGCCATCAGACTGGGACTGACAGAGGAAGCTTTCTTT | CAIRLGLTEEAFF
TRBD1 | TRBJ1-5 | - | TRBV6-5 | TGTGCCAGCAGTTACACCCCAGGGGGCGGTCAGCCCCAGCATTTT | CASSYTPGGGQPQHF
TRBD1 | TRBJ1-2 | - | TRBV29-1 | TGCAGCGTCGGACAGGGCGGAGGCTACACCTTC | CSVGQGGGYTF
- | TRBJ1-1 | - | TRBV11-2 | TGTGCCAGCAGCTTAAGCAGGGGAAGCACTGAAGCTTTCTTT | CASSLSRGSTEAFF
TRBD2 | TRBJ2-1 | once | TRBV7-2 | TGTGCCAGCAGCCCAGCTGGTCTAGCGGTCTCCTACAATGAGCAGTTCTTC | CASSPAGLAVSYNEQFF
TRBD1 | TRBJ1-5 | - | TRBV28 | TGTGCCAGCAGCCCGGACAGGGGCGGCAATCAGCCCCAGCATTTT | CASSPDRGGNQPQHF
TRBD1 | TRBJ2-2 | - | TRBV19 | TGTGCCAGTATTCGAGGGGGCCCGAACACCGGGGAGCTGTTTTTT | CASIRGGPNTGELFF
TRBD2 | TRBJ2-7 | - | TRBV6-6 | TGTGCCAGCAGTTATGCTGGCGGGAGCGAATCCTACGAGCAGTACTTC | CASSYAGGSESYEQYF
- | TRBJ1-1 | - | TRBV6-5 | TGTGCCAGCAGTTACCCGGGCAGGGACACTGAAGCTTTCTTT | CASSYPGRDTEAFF
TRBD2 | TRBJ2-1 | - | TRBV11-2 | TGTGCCAGCAGCTTAGATAGCGGGAGTTACAATGAGCAGTTCTTC | CASSLDSGSYNEQFF
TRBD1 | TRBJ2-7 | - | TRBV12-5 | TGTGCTAGTGGGCCCAGCCCGGGACAGGGAACCTACGAGCAGTACTTC | CASGPSPGQGTYEQYF